This T cell receptor (beta chain) was documented in a study of blood T cell repertoires in COVID-19. Some clones are missing from TCRdb's copy, which holds only in-frame ones; the method was immunoSEQ multiplex PCR. This table holds some 210,000 clones, approximately 81% found once. The TCR was taken from a human donor in a cohort sampled during active COVID-19. The sample consisted of peripheral blood.

CDR3 nucleotide sequence: TGTGCCAGTATGAGTGTAACAGCTGGAATGAACACTGAAGCTTTCTTT. Amino acid sequence: CASMSVTAGMNTEAFF. This chain connects TRBV19 to TRBJ1-1, with D unclear. The V gene's germline CDR1 is LNHDA and CDR2 SQIVND (reference sequence). V shed 7 bases and J shed 0 bases, with 18 bases lying between them. This CDR3 is 16 amino acids long.